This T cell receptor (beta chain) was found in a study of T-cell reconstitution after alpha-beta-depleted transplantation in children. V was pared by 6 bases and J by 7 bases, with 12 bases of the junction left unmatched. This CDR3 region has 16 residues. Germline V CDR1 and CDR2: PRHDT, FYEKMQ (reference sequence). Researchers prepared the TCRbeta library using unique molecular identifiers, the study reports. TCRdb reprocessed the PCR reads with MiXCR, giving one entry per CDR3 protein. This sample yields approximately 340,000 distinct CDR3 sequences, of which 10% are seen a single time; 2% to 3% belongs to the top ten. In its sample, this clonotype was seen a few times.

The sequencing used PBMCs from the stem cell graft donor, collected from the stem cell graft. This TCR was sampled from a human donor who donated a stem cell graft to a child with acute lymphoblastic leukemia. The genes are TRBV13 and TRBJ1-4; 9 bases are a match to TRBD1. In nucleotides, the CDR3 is TGTGCCAGCAGACATCAACAGGGGGCTACCGTTGAAAAACTGTTTTTT. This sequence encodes CASRHQQGATVEKLFF.